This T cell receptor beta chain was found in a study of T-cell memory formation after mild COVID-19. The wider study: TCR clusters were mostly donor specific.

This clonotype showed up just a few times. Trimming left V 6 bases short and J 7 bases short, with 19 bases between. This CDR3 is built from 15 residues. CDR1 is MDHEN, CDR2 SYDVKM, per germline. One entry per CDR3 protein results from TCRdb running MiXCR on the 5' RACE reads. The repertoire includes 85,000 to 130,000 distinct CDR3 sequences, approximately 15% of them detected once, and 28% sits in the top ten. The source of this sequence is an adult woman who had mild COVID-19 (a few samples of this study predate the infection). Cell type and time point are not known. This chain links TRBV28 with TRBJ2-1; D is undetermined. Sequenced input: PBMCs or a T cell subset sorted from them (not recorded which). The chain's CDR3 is CASSSYRKPTNEQFF. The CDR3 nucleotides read TGTGCCAGCAGCTCATACCGAAAACCCACAAATGAGCAGTTCTTC.